This TCR beta chain originates from a study of blood T cell repertoires in COVID-19. Repertoires were generated with immunoSEQ multiplex PCR, while TCRdb's copy carries only in-frame clones and drops some. Here the sample spans about 180,000 clones, about four fifths being singletons. CDR1 is SGHRS, CDR2 YFSETQ, per germline. The CDR3 is made up of 14 amino acids. V shed 0 bases and J shed 6 bases, with 12 bases lying between them. The sequence derives from a man between 65 and 85 years old with active or convalescent COVID-19. Material for sequencing was peripheral blood. This sequence joins TRBV5-1 and TRBJ1-2; D may be TRBD1 (5 bases). The CDR3 protein is CASSLEDTEDGYTF. The CDR3 bases are TGCGCCAGCAGCTTGGAGGACACTGAGGATGGCTACACCTTC.